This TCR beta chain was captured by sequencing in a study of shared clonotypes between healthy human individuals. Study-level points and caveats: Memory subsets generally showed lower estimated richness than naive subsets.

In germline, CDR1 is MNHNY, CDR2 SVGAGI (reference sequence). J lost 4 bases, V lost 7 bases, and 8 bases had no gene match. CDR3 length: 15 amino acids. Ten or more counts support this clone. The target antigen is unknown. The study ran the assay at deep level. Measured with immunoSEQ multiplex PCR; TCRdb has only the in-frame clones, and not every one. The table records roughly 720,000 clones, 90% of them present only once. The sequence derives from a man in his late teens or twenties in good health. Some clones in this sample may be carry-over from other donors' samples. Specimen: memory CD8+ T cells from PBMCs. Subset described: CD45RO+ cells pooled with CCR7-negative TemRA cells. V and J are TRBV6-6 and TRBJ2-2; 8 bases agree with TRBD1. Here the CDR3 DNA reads TGTGCCAGCAAATTAGACAGGGGATCCACCGGGGAGCTGTTTTTT. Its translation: CASKLDRGSTGELFF.